Presented here are 10 T cell receptor beta chains from one specimen sequenced in a study of blood T cell repertoires in COVID-19. The protocol was immunoSEQ multiplex PCR, while the TCRdb copy is restricted to in-frame clones and leaves out a portion. The sample lists some 250,000 clones; around nine tenths were seen once. Sequences were obtained from PBMCs or T cells enriched from blood (not recorded which). The source is a middle-aged man who had recovered from COVID-19.

The chain couples TRBV9 to TRBJ2-3, with 10 bases aligning to TRBD2. Trimming at V came to 4 bases and at J to 2 bases, leaving 10 bases not matched to a gene. Germline CDR1 is SGDLS and CDR2 is YYNGEE. The CDR3 has 17 residues. The CDR3 reads CASSTNSGGFPTDTQYF. The CDR3 DNA reads as TGTGCCAGCAGCACCAATAGCGGGGGGTTTCCCACAGATACGCAGTATTTT.

There are many counts of this clone. V gene TRBV15 combines with J gene TRBJ1-5, with 9 positions matching TRBD1. The germline CDR1 and CDR2 sequences are LNHNV and YYDKDF (reference sequence). V trimming: 11 bases; J trimming: 5 bases; junction bases outside the gene matches: 7. This CDR3 has 13 amino acids. The CDR3 DNA is TGTGCCGCCAACAGGGGGCTTGATCAGCCCCAGCATTTT. It encodes CAANRGLDQPQHF.

This sequence joins TRBV7-9 and TRBJ2-5; weak D call: TRBD1 (6 bases). Trimming stripped 8 bases from V and 3 bases from J, with 13 bases between. The germline CDR1 and CDR2 sequences are SEHNR and FQNEAQ (reference sequence). The CDR3 spans 13 residues. CDR3 sequence (DNA): TGTGCCAGCGATACCCGGACAGAAGAGACCCAGTACTTC. The encoded protein is CASDTRTEETQYF.

The genes are TRBV11-3 and TRBJ2-7; 9 bases are a match to TRBD1. This CDR3 has 15 residues. Germline CDR1 reads SGHNT; CDR2 reads YENEEA. The V and J ends lost 5 bases and 10 bases, in that order; junction bases with no gene match: 15. As DNA, the CDR3 is TGTGCCAGCAGCCCAACCAAGGACAGGGGATTAGGACAGTACTTC. It is translated as CASSPTKDRGLGQYF. The whole variable domain, filled in from reference TRBV11-3 and TRBJ2-7, reads EAGVVQSPRYKIIEKKQPVAFWCNPISGHNTLYWYLQNLGQGPELLIRYENEEAVDDSQLPKDRFSAERLKGVDSTLKIQPAELGDSAVYLCASSPTKDRGLGQYFGPGTRLTVT.

The genes are TRBV23-1 and TRBJ2-2; TRBD2 might be the D (5 bases). TRBV23-1 is reported as an ORF; its role is uncertain. V was cut by 0 bases and J by 5 bases, with 16 bases left in between. The CDR3 spans 17 residues. In DNA, the CDR3 is TGCGCCAGCAGTCAATCGGGTCCAGGACTCCAGACCGGGGAGCTGTTTTTT. Translation: CASSQSGPGLQTGELFF.

The rearrangement uses TRBV28 and TRBJ2-7; 7 nucleotides match TRBD2. Germline V gene data show CDR1 as MDHEN and CDR2 as SYDVKM. The CDR3 length is 14 residues. J gave up 4 bases and V 7 bases, and 10 bases lay outside the gene matches. The CDR3 reads CASKPSGAGYEQYF. CDR3 nucleotides: TGTGCCAGCAAACCTAGCGGAGCGGGTTACGAGCAGTACTTC.

The chain uses TRBV9 and TRBJ2-1; 7 bases match TRBD2. CDR1 SGDLS and CDR2 YYNGEE come from the germline V gene. The V and J ends lost 0 bases and 8 bases, in that order; junction bases with no gene match: 14. The CDR3 is 17 amino acids. The CDR3 sequence is CASSVALPSGGGDEQFF. CDR3 sequence (DNA): TGTGCCAGCAGCGTAGCTCTCCCTAGCGGAGGAGGGGATGAGCAGTTCTTC.

The gene calls are TRBV27 and TRBJ1-1; possibly TRBD1 for D (6 bases). This CDR3 has 17 amino acids. The V gene lost 6 bases and the J gene lost 4 bases, with 24 bases spanning the gap. The germline gives CDR1 MNHEY, CDR2 SMNVEV (reference sequence). CDR3: CASRKRDNHKLGTEAFF. The CDR3 nucleotides are TGTGCCAGCAGGAAACGGGACAATCACAAGCTAGGCACTGAAGCTTTCTTT.

V usage is TRBV6-6 and J usage is TRBJ1-4; D ambiguous. Germline values: CDR1 MNHNY, CDR2 SVGAGI (reference sequence). Between the trimmed V and J ends, which lost 2 bases and 0 bases, there was a span of 7 bases. The CDR3 loop spans 15 amino acids. CDR3 sequence reads: CASSYPQTTNEKLFF. The DNA for the CDR3 is TGTGCCAGCAGTTACCCACAAACAACTAATGAAAAACTGTTTTTT.

The J gene is TRBJ2-7, the V gene TRBV29-1; 9 bases are a match to TRBD2. CDR3 length equals 13 residues. Trimming at V came to 4 bases and at J to 3 bases, leaving 4 bases not matched to a gene. The germline V gene encodes CDR1 SQVTM and CDR2 ANQGSEA. CDR3 DNA: TGCAGCGTTGTTCCTAGCGGGGACTACGAGCAGTACTTC. This gives the protein CSVVPSGDYEQYF.